A single T cell receptor beta chain is shown here with its context. Its specific antigen is unknown. No much larger clone exists at a distance of one base, and base qualities are not known. This sample is drawn from a study of cytomegalovirus exposure and HLA in healthy donors (TCRdb year 2017). About the full investigation: The 500 to 800 repertoires of the first cohort and the 120 validation repertoires were produced on the same platform, according to a later analysis. The study combined high-throughput TCR immunosequencing, statistical association of individual TCRs with disease status, and machine learning to predict cytomegalovirus infection status. Along with the roughly 710-subject first cohort, a separate validation cohort of over 90 different subjects was used. The aim of the study was to test whether cataloging public T cell receptors could identify signatures of past pathogen exposure. Summary of the overall study and its limitations: The study listed 150 to 200 TCR beta chains as associated with cytomegalovirus. The classifier was reported to diagnose cytomegalovirus status with high specificity and sensitivity in both the original and validation cohorts. The authors suggested that the approach could potentially be generalized to other disease states and immunological phenotypes. A few of the identified cytomegalovirus-associated TCR beta chains were confirmed in vitro to be specific for cytomegalovirus antigens. Subsequent analysis determined that TCRs grouped into clusters in the first cohort also showed a tendency toward co-occurrence across the roughly 120 validation repertoires, and 85% to 95% of cluster scores exceeded 0. While some public TCRs were present in many individuals, most TCR sequences turned up only very rarely across donors. A later analysis lacked HLA typing for the validation cohort, so it scored co-occurrence in that cohort across all 130 or so repertoires.

The method was the immunoSEQ multiplex PCR assay. As for how the authors treated the data: A statistical classification framework was built for diagnosing cytomegalovirus status from the catalog of TCR beta chain sequences. In its TCRdb copy, this immuneACCESS table keeps in-frame sequences only and misses some clones. Where compared with another copy, unresolved V genes explain less than half of these, and the others have no known cause. V and J calls and clone size are as listed in that table; D and trimming were resolved from the DNA. Within this sample are roughly 98,000 clones, with approximately 88% of them counted one time only. The ten largest account for roughly 3.7% of the sample. The V end loses 8 bases and the J end loses 5 bases, and a stretch of 7 bases separates them. In the germline V gene (reference sequence), CDR1 corresponds to LNHNV and CDR2 to YYDKDF. The CDR3 starts with the cysteine, ends with the phenylalanine, and has 11 residues. Just CDR3 DNA is preserved here, 33 bases in frame from base 1.

The donors belonged to the validation cohort of under 150 subjects, which was separate from the approximately 680-subject first cohort. The chain was built from TRBV15 and TRBJ2-1; there is no confident call for the D gene. Sequencing used PBMCs. This clonotype was sampled from a woman aged 30 to 39 in good health and CMV-seronegative. The CDR3 here reads CATRLNNEQFF. The bases are TGTGCCACCCGCCTAAACAATGAGCAGTTCTTC.